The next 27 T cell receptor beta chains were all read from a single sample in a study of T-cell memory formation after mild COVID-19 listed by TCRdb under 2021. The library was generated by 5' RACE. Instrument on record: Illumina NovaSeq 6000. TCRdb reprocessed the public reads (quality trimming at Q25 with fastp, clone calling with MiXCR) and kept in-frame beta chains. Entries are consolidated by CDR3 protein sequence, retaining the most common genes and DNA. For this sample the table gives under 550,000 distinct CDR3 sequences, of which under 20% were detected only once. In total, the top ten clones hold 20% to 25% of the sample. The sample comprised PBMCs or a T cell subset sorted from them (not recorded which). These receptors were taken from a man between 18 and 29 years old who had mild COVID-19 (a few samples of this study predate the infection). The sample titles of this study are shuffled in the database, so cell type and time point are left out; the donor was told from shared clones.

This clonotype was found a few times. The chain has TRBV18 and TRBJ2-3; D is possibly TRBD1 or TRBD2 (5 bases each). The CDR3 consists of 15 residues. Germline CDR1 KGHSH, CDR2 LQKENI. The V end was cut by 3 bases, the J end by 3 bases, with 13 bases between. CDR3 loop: CASSPSEGRTDTQYF. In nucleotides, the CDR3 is TGTGCCAGCTCACCCTCCGAGGGGAGAACAGATACGCAGTATTTT.

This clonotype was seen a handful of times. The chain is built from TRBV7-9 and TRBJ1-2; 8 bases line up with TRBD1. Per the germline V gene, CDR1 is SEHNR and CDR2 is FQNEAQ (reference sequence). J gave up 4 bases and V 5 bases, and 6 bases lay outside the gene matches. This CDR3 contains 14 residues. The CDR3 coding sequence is TGTGCCAGCAGCGCAGGACAGGGTCTCTATGGCTACACCTTC. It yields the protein CASSAGQGLYGYTF.

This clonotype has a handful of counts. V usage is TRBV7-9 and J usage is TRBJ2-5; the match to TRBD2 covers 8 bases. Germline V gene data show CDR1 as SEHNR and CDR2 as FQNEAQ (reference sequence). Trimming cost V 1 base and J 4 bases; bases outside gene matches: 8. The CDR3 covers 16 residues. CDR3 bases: TGTGCCAGCAGCTTAGGCCTTCCAGCGGGGGTAGAGACCCAGTACTTC. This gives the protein CASSLGLPAGVETQYF.

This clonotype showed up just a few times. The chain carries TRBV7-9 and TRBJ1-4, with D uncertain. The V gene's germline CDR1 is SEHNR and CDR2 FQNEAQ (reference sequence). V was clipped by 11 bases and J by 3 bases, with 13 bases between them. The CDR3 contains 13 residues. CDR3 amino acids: CAVGQQSNEKLFF. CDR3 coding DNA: TGTGCCGTAGGGCAACAGTCTAATGAAAAACTGTTTTTT.

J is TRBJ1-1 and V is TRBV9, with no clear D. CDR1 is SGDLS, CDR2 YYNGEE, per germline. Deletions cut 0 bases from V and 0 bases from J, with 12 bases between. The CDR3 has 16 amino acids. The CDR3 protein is CASSVGRSLMNTEAFF. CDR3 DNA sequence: TGTGCCAGCAGCGTAGGTCGAAGCCTCATGAACACTGAAGCTTTCTTT.

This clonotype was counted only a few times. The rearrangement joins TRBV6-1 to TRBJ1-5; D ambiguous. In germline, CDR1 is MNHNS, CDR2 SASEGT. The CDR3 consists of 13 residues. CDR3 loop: CAFTGQGNQPQHF. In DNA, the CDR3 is TGTGCTTTCACCGGGCAGGGCAATCAGCCCCAGCATTTT.

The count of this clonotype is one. The CDR3 region is CASSLGDRVNTEAFF. The CDR3 DNA reads TGTGCCAGCAGCTTGGGGGACAGAGTGAACACTGAAGCTTTCTTT. V usage is TRBV5-6 and J usage is TRBJ1-1; 7 bases align to TRBD1. In germline, CDR1 is SGHDT, CDR2 YYEEEE. With V trimmed by 0 bases and J by 0 bases, 2 bases remained unmatched. The CDR3 loop spans 15 amino acids.

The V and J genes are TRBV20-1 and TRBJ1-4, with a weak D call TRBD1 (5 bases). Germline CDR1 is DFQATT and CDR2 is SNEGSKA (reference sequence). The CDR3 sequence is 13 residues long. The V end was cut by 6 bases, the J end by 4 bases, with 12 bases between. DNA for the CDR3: TGCAGTGCAACCTCGGGGCTTAATGAAAAACTGTTTTTT. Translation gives CSATSGLNEKLFF.

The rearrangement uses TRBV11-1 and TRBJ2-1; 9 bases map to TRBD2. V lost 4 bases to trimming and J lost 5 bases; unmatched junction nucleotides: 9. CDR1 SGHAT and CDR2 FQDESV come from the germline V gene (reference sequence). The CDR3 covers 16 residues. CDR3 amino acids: CASSSPWTSVNNEQFF. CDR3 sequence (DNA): TGTGCCAGCAGCTCCCCCTGGACTAGCGTAAACAATGAGCAGTTCTTC.

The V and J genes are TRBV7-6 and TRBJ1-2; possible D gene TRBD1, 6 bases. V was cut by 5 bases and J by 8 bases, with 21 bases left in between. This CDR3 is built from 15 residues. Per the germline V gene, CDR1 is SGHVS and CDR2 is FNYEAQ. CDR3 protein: CASSPYDNRVYGYTF. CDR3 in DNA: TGTGCCAGCAGCCCATACGATAACAGGGTCTACGGCTACACCTTC.

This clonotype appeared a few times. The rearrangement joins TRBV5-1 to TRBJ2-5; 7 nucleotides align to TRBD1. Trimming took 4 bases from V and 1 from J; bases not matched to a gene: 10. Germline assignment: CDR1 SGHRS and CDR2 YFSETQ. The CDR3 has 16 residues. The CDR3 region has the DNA TGCGCCAGCAGCGTGACAGACAGGGCCTTCCAAGAGACCCAGTACTTC. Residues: CASSVTDRAFQETQYF.

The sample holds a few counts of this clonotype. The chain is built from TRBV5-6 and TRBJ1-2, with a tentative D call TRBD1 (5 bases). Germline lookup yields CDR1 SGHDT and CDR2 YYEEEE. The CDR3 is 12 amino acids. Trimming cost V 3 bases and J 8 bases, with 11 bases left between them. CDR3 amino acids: CASSWDFGGYTF. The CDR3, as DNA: TGTGCCAGCAGCTGGGACTTTGGCGGCTACACCTTC.

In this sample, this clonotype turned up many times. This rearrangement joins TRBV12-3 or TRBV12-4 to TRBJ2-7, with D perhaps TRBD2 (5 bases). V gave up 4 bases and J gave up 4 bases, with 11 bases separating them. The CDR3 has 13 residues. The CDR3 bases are TGTGCCAGCAGTTGGAGAAGGAGGTACGAGCAGTACTTC. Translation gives CASSWRRRYEQYF.

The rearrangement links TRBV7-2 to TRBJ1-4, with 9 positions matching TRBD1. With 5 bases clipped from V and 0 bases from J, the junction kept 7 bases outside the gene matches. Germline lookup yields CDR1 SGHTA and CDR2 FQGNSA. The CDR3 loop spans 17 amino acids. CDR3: CASSPGQGVATNEKLFF. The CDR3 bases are TGTGCCAGCAGCCCGGGACAGGGAGTTGCAACTAATGAAAAACTGTTTTTT.

As DNA, the CDR3 is TGCAGCGTTGAAGGGACTTTGGGGCCCCACGAGCAGTACTTC. Its translation: CSVEGTLGPHEQYF. The V call is TRBV29-1, the J call TRBJ2-7; D may be TRBD1 or TRBD2 (5 bases each). V was pared by 1 base and J by 5 bases, with 15 bases between. CDR1 SQVTM and CDR2 ANQGSEA come from the germline V gene. This CDR3 region has 14 residues.

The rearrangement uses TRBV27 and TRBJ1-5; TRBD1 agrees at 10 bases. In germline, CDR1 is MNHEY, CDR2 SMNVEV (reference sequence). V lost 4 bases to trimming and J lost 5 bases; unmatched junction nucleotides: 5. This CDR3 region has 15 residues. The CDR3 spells CASSSRTGGYQPQHF. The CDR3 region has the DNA TGTGCCAGCAGTTCGCGGACAGGGGGATATCAGCCCCAGCATTTT.

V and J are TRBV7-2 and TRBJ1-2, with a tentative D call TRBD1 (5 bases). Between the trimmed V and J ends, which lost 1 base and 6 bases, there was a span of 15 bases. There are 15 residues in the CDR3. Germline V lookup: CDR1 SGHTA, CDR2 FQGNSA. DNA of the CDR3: TGTGCCAGCAGCTTAGGAGTGGGGGTCAGGGATGGCTACACCTTC. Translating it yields CASSLGVGVRDGYTF.

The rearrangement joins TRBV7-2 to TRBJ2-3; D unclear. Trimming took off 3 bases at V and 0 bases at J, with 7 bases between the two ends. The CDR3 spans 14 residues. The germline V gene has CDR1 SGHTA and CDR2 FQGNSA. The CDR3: CASSFFSSTDTQYF. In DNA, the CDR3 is TGTGCCAGCAGCTTCTTCTCTAGCACAGATACGCAGTATTTT.

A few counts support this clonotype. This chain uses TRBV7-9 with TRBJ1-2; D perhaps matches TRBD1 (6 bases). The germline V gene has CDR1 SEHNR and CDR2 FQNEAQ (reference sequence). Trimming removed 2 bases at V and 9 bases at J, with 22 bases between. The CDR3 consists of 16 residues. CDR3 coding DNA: TGTGCCAGCAGCTTATATACCGGGGGGCACCGAGCTAGCTACACCTTC. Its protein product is CASSLYTGGHRASYTF.

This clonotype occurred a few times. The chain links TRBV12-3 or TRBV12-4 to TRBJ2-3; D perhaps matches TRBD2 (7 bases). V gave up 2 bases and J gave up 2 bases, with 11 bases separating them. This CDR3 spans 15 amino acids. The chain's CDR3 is CASSLLRGATDTQYF. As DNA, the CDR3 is TGTGCCAGCAGTTTACTCCGGGGGGCCACAGATACGCAGTATTTT.

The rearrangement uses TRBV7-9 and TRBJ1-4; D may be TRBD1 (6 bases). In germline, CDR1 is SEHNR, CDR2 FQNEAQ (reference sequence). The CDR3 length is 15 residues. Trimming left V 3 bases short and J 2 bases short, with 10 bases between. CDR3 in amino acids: CASSFLQGTNEKLFF. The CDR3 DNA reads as TGTGCCAGCAGCTTCCTGCAGGGGACTAATGAAAAACTGTTTTTT.

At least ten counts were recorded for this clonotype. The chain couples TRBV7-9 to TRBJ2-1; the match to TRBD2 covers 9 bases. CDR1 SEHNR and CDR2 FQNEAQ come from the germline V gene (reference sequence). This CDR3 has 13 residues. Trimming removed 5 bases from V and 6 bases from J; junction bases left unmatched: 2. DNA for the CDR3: TGTGCCAGCAGCCCGACTAGCGGCAATGAGCAGTTCTTC. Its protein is CASSPTSGNEQFF.

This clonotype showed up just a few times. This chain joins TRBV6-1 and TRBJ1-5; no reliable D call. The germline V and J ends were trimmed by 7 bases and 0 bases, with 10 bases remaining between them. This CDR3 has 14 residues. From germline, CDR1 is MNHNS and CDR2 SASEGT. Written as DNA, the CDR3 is TGTGCCAGCAAAGGATGGCATAGCAATCAGCCCCAGCATTTT. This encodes CASKGWHSNQPQHF.

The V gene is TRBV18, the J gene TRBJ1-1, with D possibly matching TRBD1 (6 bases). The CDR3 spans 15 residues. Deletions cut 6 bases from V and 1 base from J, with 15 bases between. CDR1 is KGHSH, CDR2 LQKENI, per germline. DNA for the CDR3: TGTGCCAGCTCGTCGTCGGGACAACAGAACACTGAAGCTTTCTTT. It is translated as CASSSSGQQNTEAFF.

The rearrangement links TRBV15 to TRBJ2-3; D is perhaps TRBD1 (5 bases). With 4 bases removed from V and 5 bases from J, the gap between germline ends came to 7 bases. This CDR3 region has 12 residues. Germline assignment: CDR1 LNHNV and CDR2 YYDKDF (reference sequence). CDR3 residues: CATSIQGDTQYF. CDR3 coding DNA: TGTGCCACCAGCATCCAGGGAGATACGCAGTATTTT.

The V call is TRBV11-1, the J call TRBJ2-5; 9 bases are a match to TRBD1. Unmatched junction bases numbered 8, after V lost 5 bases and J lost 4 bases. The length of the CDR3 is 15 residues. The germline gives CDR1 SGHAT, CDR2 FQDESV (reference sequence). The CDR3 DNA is TGTGCCAGCAGCCGACCGACAGGGGGGTTAGAGACCCAGTACTTC. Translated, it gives CASSRPTGGLETQYF.

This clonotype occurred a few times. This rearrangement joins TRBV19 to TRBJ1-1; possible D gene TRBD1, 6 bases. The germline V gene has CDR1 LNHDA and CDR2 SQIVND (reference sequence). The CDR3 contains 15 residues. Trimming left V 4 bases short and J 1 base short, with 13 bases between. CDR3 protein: CASSTSGEWNTEAFF. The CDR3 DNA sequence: TGTGCCAGTAGTACCTCAGGGGAGTGGAACACTGAAGCTTTCTTT.